This paragraph covers one TCR beta chain sequence. Antigen unknown. In the sorted-subset replicate PCRs, 200 ng DNA, 25,000 to 30,000 T cell genomes, was used. TCRdb's table, derived via immunoSEQ multiplex PCR, lists solely in-frame clones and lacks some. Altogether under 850,000 clones are present, approximately 92% being singletons, with the ten largest covering 24%. This record belongs to a study of shared clonotypes between healthy human individuals. Study details: There were three CD4 naive, three CD4 memory, two CD8 naive and one CD8 memory plates per donor. The study's findings and limits: Rarefaction indicated that sorted-subset sequencing remained incomplete although depth was large.

The naive CD8 subset, CD45RO-negative cells positively selected for CCR7, excluded terminally differentiated effector memory CD45RA+ cells. Per the germline V gene, CDR1 is LGHNA and CDR2 is YSLEER. CDR3 length: 19 amino acids. V shed 4 bases and J 5 bases; nucleotides not matched to a gene: 13. Sequenced input: naive CD8+ T cells sorted from blood. This chain links TRBV4-3 with TRBJ2-1, with 14 bases lining up with TRBD2. The sequence was obtained from a man aged 25 to 40 in good health. The CDR3 nucleotides are TGCGCCAGCAGCCGTACGCGTCACGGGGGACTAGCGGGAGACAATGAGCAGTTCTTC. Its protein product is CASSRTRHGGLAGDNEQFF.